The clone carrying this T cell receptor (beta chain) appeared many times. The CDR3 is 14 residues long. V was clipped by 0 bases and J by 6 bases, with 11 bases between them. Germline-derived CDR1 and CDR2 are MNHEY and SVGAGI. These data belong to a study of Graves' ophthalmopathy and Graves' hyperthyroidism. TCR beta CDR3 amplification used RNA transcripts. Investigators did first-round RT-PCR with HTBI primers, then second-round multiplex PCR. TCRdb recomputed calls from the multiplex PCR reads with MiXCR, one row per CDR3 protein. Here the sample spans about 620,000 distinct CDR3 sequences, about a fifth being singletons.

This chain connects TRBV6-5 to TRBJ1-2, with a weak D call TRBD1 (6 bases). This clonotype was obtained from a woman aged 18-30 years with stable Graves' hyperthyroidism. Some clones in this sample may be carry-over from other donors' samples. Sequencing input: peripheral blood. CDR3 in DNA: TGTGCCAGCAGTTACTCGAGGGGGAATCATGGCTACACCTTC. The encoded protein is CASSYSRGNHGYTF.